The clone carrying this T cell receptor beta chain was seen a single time. The CDR3 runs to 14 residues. V lost 9 bases, J lost 2 bases, and 6 bases stayed unmatched. The germline gives CDR1 LNHDA, CDR2 SQIVND (reference sequence). Original handling: Amplification of reference gene primers provided the estimated nucleated cell counts. Sequencing used immunoSEQ multiplex PCR; TCRdb keeps in-frame clones, though not all of them. V and J calls and clone size are as listed in that table; D and trimming were resolved from the DNA. This sample carries approximately 88,000 clones, about 76% of them seen once, and the ten largest clones take around 21%. This sample is drawn from a study of blood T cell repertoires in COVID-19. Study context: From the United States, Italy and Spain came samples of acute and convalescent COVID-19. Nucleic acid was either cDNA or gDNA, and it came from T cells, B-cell-depleted T cells, or PBMCs.

The V and J genes are TRBV19 and TRBJ2-2; 7 positions agree with TRBD2. This receptor was taken from an elderly woman with active or convalescent COVID-19. The sample comprised peripheral blood. The DNA of the CDR3 is TGTGCCAGCAAGACTAGCACAAACACCGGGGAGCTGTTTTTT. This encodes CASKTSTNTGELFF. Full variable domain (missing parts from reference TRBV19 and TRBJ2-2): DGGITQSPKYLFRKEGQNVTLSCEQNLNHDAMYWYRQDPGQGLRLIYYSQIVNDFQKGDIAEGYSVSREKKESFPLTVTSAQKNPTAFYLCASKTSTNTGELFFGEGSRLTVL.